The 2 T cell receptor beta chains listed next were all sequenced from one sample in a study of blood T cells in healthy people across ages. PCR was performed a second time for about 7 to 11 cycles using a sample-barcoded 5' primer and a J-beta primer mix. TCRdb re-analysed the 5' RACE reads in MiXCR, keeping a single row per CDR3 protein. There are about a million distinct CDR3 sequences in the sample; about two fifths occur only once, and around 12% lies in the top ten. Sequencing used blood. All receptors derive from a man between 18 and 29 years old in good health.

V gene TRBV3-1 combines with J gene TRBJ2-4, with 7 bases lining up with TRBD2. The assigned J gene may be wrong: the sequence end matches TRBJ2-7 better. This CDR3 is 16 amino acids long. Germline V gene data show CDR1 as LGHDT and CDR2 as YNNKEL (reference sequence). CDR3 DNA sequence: TGTGCCAGCAAAACTGGCCCGGGAGGCTCTCTTCACGAGCAGTACTTC. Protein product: CASKTGPGGSLHEQYF.

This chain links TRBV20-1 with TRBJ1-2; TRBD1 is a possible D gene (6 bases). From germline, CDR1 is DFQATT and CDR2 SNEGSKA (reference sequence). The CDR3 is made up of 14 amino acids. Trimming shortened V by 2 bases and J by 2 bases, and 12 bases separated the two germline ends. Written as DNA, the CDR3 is TGCAGTGCTAGATTCGTGGGGGGCAACTATGGCTACACCTTC. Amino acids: CSARFVGGNYGYTF.